The clone carrying this T cell receptor (beta chain) was seen repeatedly, ten times or more. Antigen specificity is unknown. Each TCR beta library was made by quantitative 5'-RACE that incorporated molecular barcodes. Each CDR3 protein gets one entry after TCRdb re-called the 5' RACE reads with MiXCR. The repertoire holds about 250,000 distinct CDR3 sequences, with roughly 8.2% as singletons. V dropped 8 bases and J dropped 0 bases, with 13 bases sitting between them. CDR1 is WSHSY and CDR2 is SAAADI in the germline V gene. The CDR3 runs to 15 residues. The data were obtained in a study of CD8 T cells in ankylosing spondylitis. Study conclusions and caveats: A number of the motif variants had already been described in reactive arthritis synovial fluid and blood. Roughly eight highly homologous variants made up a TCR beta motif that seemed to typify ankylosing spondylitis blood. It was reported that disease-linked clones were significantly enriched in matched ankylosing spondylitis synovial fluid.

The receptor was isolated from a female donor with ankylosing spondylitis or in good health (not recorded which). The chain employs TRBV10-2 and TRBJ2-2; possibly TRBD2 for D (6 bases). The sequenced sample was blood, either unsorted or a sorted T cell fraction (not recorded which). The DNA for the CDR3 is TGCGCCAGCGGATTAGGGACTGCGAACACCGGGGAGCTGTTTTTT. It encodes CASGLGTANTGELFF.